This T cell receptor (beta chain) comes out of a study of T cells in localized non-small cell lung cancer (dated by TCRdb to 2020 to 2022). The study in broad terms: T cell repertoires of 200 to 250 early-stage NSCLC patients were analyzed, with tumors being compared against uninvolved tumor-adjacent lungs. The cohort comprised roughly 240 treatment-naïve NSCLC patients with resected, localized lung tumors. Of the NSCLC patients, about 130 were male and some 97 were female, and the mean age was approximately 66 years.

The immunoSEQ Assay was used to sequence TCR beta CDR3 regions from DNA. Under the source paper's analysis protocol: To compute T cell density, TCR beta template counts were normalized to usable DNA, which was estimated by amplifying housekeeping genes. Using the preseqR package, richness was estimated by extrapolating to 120,000 templates for tissue samples and 400,000 templates for PBMC samples. Clonality was defined by subtracting Pielou's evenness from one. To identify tissue-enriched TCRs, differential abundance testing was run on productive amino-acid clonotypes with a minimum total count of 5 and an alpha of 0.1. Repertoire overlap between compartments was quantified with the Jaccard Index and Morisita Overlap Index. TCR beta CDR3s were clustered by GLIPH together with public tetramer-defined viral CDR3s, and at least three viral sequences plus V-gene enrichment were required for viral motifs. TCRdb stores this immuneACCESS table with in-frame sequences only. Part of the clones is absent; in the studies checked, under half of the shortfall reflects unresolved V genes, and no reason is known for the rest. V and J calls and clone size follow that table, whereas D and trimming were derived from the DNA. In this sample the table shows approximately 40,000 clones, around 87% of which occur a single time. Approximately 3.5% of the sample rests with the top ten.

At diagnosis, tumor, uninvolved tumor-adjacent lung and peripheral blood were collected and then preserved as a mix of FFPE and fresh-frozen material. For TCR repertoire profiling, the blood samples were analyzed as peripheral blood mononuclear cells. The CDR3 goes from the cysteine to the phenylalanine over 16 residues. Only CDR3 DNA is held: 48 bases, read in frame from base 1. Cut back by 0 bases and 5 bases, the V and J ends lie 16 bases apart. CDR1 is given as MNHEY and CDR2 as SVGAGI, both from the germline V gene. The paper as a whole reports these results and caveats: Higher T cell density in blood was associated with longer overall survival, whereas higher clonality in adjacent lung was associated with shorter survival. Uninvolved tumor-adjacent lung showed the highest T cell clonality, higher than tumor, which suggests more focused antigenic responses in the uninvolved tumor-adjacent lung. A median of around 57 of the top 100 tumor clones turned up in the paired uninvolved adjacent lung, and about 28 of those clones also ranked among the top 100 of that same adjacent lung. Because the study design was exploratory, TCR variables were selected using unadjusted p-values without false-discovery rate correction. Multi-region tumor sequencing was not performed, so intratumor heterogeneity could not be excluded.

A remark on this clone: Its antigen is currently not known. No base qualities exist here, and no much larger clone lies one base off it.

The material sequenced was peripheral blood, taken before any cancer treatment. The sequence links TRBV6-5 to TRBJ1-2; the D gene assignment is ambiguous. This TCR derives from a man between 18 and 55 years old with stage I lung adenocarcinoma. CDR3 sequence: CASSYSLGTAGYGYTF. Read as DNA, the sequence is TGTGCCAGCAGTTACTCTCTCGGCACCGCTGGGTATGGCTACACCTTC.